This T cell receptor (beta chain) derives from a study of T cell repertoires in cytomegalovirus infection. Study-level information: Used in the study were CMV epitopes, some recently identified and HLA-C-restricted, others well-studied and HLA-B-restricted. Public TCR beta signatures provided an indication of both CMV infection and a matching HLA type.

This clonotype appeared many times. Its antigen is not identified. TCRdb called the reads again in MiXCR, with one record for every CDR3 protein. This repertoire shows 650,000 to 900,000 distinct CDR3 sequences, less than 35% found once; its top ten account for 12%. From germline, CDR1 is SGHTA and CDR2 FQGNSA. This CDR3 is 17 amino acids long. With 1 base removed from V and 2 bases from J, the gap between germline ends came to 16 bases. Study-wide results and limits: The response measured ex vivo was dominated by TCR beta clonotypes (HLA-C-restricted and CMV-specific). Carriage of CMV together with the relevant HLA was identifiable through cumulative public TCR beta family frequency.

The chain joins TRBV7-2 to TRBJ2-3; D tentatively reads TRBD1 or TRBD2 (5 bases each). This clonotype originated in a human donor in good health (CMV status not recorded). Some clones in this sample may be carry-over from other donors' samples. Sequenced here: cultured CD8+ T cells from PBMCs, sampled from culture after CMV antigen stimulation. CDR3 DNA: TGTGCCAGCAGCTTAGGGACAAGGGGAGTGGTCACAGATACGCAGTATTTT. Encoded protein: CASSLGTRGVVTDTQYF.